One sample yielded the 28 T cell receptor beta chains listed below, sequenced in a study of cytotoxic CD8 clonotypes in ibrutinib-treated CLL. TCRdb's table, derived via immunoSEQ multiplex PCR, lists solely in-frame clones and lacks some. This table has 130,000 or so clones, around three quarters appearing once. Source: PBMCs, taken after 12 months of ibrutinib treatment. These receptors were obtained from a human donor with chronic lymphocytic leukemia.

The V call is TRBV6-5, the J call TRBJ2-2; possibly TRBD2 for D (5 bases). This CDR3 comprises 12 residues. CDR1 is MNHEY, CDR2 SVGAGI, per germline. Trimming took off 7 bases at V and 7 bases at J, with 10 bases between the two ends. CDR3 nucleotides: TGTGCCAGCAAGAGGGATGGCGGGGAGCTGTTTTTT. Translation gives CASKRDGGELFF.

The CDR3 bases are TGTGCCAGCAGCTTAGGTTTGCCAGGGCAACCCTCTAGCACAGATACGCAGTATTTT. This codes for CASSLGLPGQPSSTDTQYF. J is TRBJ2-3 and V is TRBV11-3, with TRBD1 as a possible D gene (5 bases). The CDR3 totals 19 residues. Germline CDR1 SGHNT, CDR2 YENEEA. Trimming stripped 1 base from V and 0 bases from J, with 20 bases between. Using reference TRBV11-3 and TRBJ2-3 for the parts outside the CDR3, the full variable domain is EAGVVQSPRYKIIEKKQPVAFWCNPISGHNTLYWYLQNLGQGPELLIRYENEEAVDDSQLPKDRFSAERLKGVDSTLKIQPAELGDSAVYLCASSLGLPGQPSSTDTQYFGPGTRLTVL.

This sequence joins TRBV7-2 and TRBJ2-7; TRBD2 aligns across 7 bases. The J segment lost 1 base and the V segment lost 2 bases, leaving 8 bases of the junction unmatched. Per germline, CDR1 SGHTA and CDR2 FQGNSA. This CDR3 has 16 amino acids. CDR3 amino acids: CASSLTSGTGSYEQYF. The CDR3 DNA is TGTGCCAGCAGCTTAACGAGCGGGACCGGATCCTACGAGCAGTACTTC.

The gene calls are TRBV5-1 and TRBJ2-2; 12 positions match TRBD2. The germline V gene encodes CDR1 SGHRS and CDR2 YFSETQ. This CDR3 spans 15 amino acids. With 7 bases clipped from V and 5 bases from J, the junction kept 6 bases outside the gene matches. The CDR3 protein is CASDSGLAGTGELFF. In nucleotides, the CDR3 is TGCGCCAGCGATTCCGGACTAGCGGGGACCGGGGAGCTGTTTTTT. Full variable domain (outside the CDR3, taken from reference TRBV5-1 and TRBJ2-2): KAGVTQTPRYLIKTRGQQVTLSCSPISGHRSVSWYQQTPGQGLQFLFEYFSETQRNKGNFPGRFSGRQFSNSRSEMNVSTLELGDSALYLCASDSGLAGTGELFFGEGSRLTVL.

The rearrangement uses TRBV9 and TRBJ1-2; D unclear. Trimming took off 0 bases at V and 8 bases at J, with 14 bases between the two ends. Germline V gives CDR1 SGDLS, CDR2 YYNGEE. The CDR3 runs to 14 residues. In DNA form, the CDR3 reads TGTGCCAGCAGCGTAGCTCTGGGTGTGCGAGGCTACACCTTC. Protein sequence: CASSVALGVRGYTF.

The V call is TRBV18, the J call TRBJ2-7, with D uncertain. CDR3 length: 14 amino acids. Germline values: CDR1 KGHSH, CDR2 LQKENI. V was cut by 2 bases and J by 4 bases, with 12 bases left in between. CDR3 in DNA: TGTGCCAGCTCACCAGGCGGTCGAAGTTACGAGCAGTACTTC. Residues: CASSPGGRSYEQYF.

This clone was observed a few times. Other DNA sequences in this specimen translate into the identical CDR3. The chain carries TRBV7-9 and TRBJ2-7; 7 nucleotides agree with TRBD2. The CDR3 runs 14 residues. Germline V gene lookup returns CDR1 SEHNR and CDR2 FQNEAQ (reference sequence). Germline trimming cut 0 bases from V and 2 bases from J; bases unmatched to any gene: 1. The CDR3 sequence is CASSLAGGTYEQYF. CDR3 DNA sequence: TGTGCCAGCAGCTTAGCGGGGGGGACCTACGAGCAGTACTTC.

The J gene is TRBJ2-7, the V gene TRBV5-5; 8 bases are a match to TRBD2. The CDR3 consists of 13 residues. CDR1 is SGHKS and CDR2 is YYEKEE in the germline V gene (reference sequence). The V and J ends lost 1 base and 6 bases, in that order; junction bases with no gene match: 3. The DNA of the CDR3 is TGTGCCAGCAGCTTGCGCCTAGCGGGCGAGCAGTACTTC. Translating it yields CASSLRLAGEQYF.

Here the CDR3 reads CASSQEGSGTGLYSYNEQFF. The CDR3 nucleotides read TGTGCCAGCAGCCAAGAGGGCAGCGGGACAGGGCTTTATTCCTACAATGAGCAGTTCTTC. This chain joins TRBV4-2 and TRBJ2-1; 9 nucleotides agree with TRBD1. Trimming at V came to 0 bases and at J to 1 base, leaving 13 bases not matched to a gene. Germline V gene data show CDR1 as LGHNA and CDR2 as YNFKEQ. This CDR3 region has 20 residues.

This clone has only one observation. In DNA, the CDR3 is TGTGCCAGCTCTTACTCGGCGGGGGGGCCGATCGGGCAGTATTTT. Amino acids: CASSYSAGGPIGQYF. The chain uses TRBV27 and TRBJ2-3, with 9 bases matching TRBD2. Losses at the gene ends were 8 bases for V and 11 bases for J; bases not matched to a gene: 17. The CDR3 consists of 15 residues. Germline lookup yields CDR1 MNHEY and CDR2 SMNVEV (reference sequence).

The chain links TRBV5-8 to TRBJ2-7; TRBD1 or TRBD2 may be the D gene (6 bases each). The CDR3 totals 11 residues. Trimming stripped 4 bases from V and 11 bases from J, with 13 bases between. Germline assignment: CDR1 SGHTS and CDR2 YDEGEE. CDR3 DNA sequence: TGTGCCAGCAGCCCGGAGGGGGGCGAGTACTTC. This codes for CASSPEGGEYF.

The V gene is TRBV18, the J gene TRBJ1-4, with 11 bases that match TRBD1. CDR1 and CDR2 (germline): KGHSH, LQKENI. The CDR3 covers 17 residues. Unmatched junction bases numbered 5, after V lost 3 bases and J lost 2 bases. CDR3 in DNA: TGTGCCAGCTCACCTAGGACAGGGGGCGAGACTAATGAAAAACTGTTTTTT. As protein: CASSPRTGGETNEKLFF.

The chain employs TRBV5-1 and TRBJ2-5; D is unclear. The CDR3 loop spans 11 amino acids. Germline V lookup: CDR1 SGHRS, CDR2 YFSETQ. V was cut by 7 bases and J by 1 base, with 5 bases left in between. The CDR3 nucleotides are TGCGCCAGCCGCGTCCAAGAGACCCAGTACTTC. Translating it yields CASRVQETQYF. The variable domain in full, completed from reference TRBV5-1 and TRBJ2-5, reads KAGVTQTPRYLIKTRGQQVTLSCSPISGHRSVSWYQQTPGQGLQFLFEYFSETQRNKGNFPGRFSGRQFSNSRSEMNVSTLELGDSALYLCASRVQETQYFGPGTRLLVL.

Here the CDR3 DNA reads TGTGCCAGCAGTTTCGTAACAGATACGCAGTATTTT. It codes for CASSFVTDTQYF. The gene calls are TRBV28 and TRBJ2-3; D is unclear. Germline CDR1 reads MDHEN; CDR2 reads SYDVKM. V lost 3 bases and J 3 bases, leaving 4 bases between the germline ends. This CDR3 contains 12 residues.

The V call is TRBV11-2, the J call TRBJ2-5; the D gene is possibly TRBD1 (6 bases). The CDR3 is 14 residues long. Germline CDR1 and CDR2: SGHAT and FQNNGV. Deletions cut 2 bases from V and 2 bases from J, with 9 bases between. CDR3 sequence: CASSLRTVQETQYF. The CDR3 DNA sequence: TGTGCCAGCAGCTTAAGGACAGTTCAAGAGACCCAGTACTTC.

The chain combines TRBV9 with TRBJ2-1, with D perhaps TRBD2 (6 bases). Deletions cut 8 bases from V and 6 bases from J, with 15 bases between. This CDR3 contains 13 residues. CDR1 is SGDLS and CDR2 is YYNGEE in the germline V gene. The CDR3 coding sequence is TGTGCCAGTCCGGTACTAGCACGCAATGAGCAGTTCTTC. Protein sequence: CASPVLARNEQFF.

To note about this clone: Other DNA sequences from this sample encode an identical CDR3 as well. The V gene is TRBV28, the J gene TRBJ2-7; 8 bases map to TRBD1. Unmatched junction bases numbered 7, after V lost 6 bases and J lost 0 bases. CDR3 length: 15 amino acids. Germline CDR1 MDHEN, CDR2 SYDVKM. The CDR3 DNA is TGTGCCAGCAGGACCCCCGGGACAGGCTCCTACGAGCAGTACTTC. Its translation is CASRTPGTGSYEQYF.

The chain has TRBV12-2 and TRBJ1-5; TRBD1 is the table's D call and was not checked against the DNA. TRBV12-2 is designated a pseudogene. CDR3 length: 19 amino acids. The CDR3 coding sequence is TGTGCAAGTCGCTTTCAGACAGGGGGTTTCGGTACCGACAATCAGCCCCAGCATTTT. This gives the protein CASRFQTGGFGTDNQPQHF.

This chain uses TRBV7-2 with TRBJ2-1; 11 bases map to TRBD2. The CDR3 is 19 residues long. Germline V gene data show CDR1 as SGHTA and CDR2 as FQGNSA. V trimming: 4 bases; J trimming: 8 bases; junction bases outside the gene matches: 19. Here the CDR3 reads CASSSFLLLAGGPRDEQFF. The CDR3 nucleotides read TGTGCCAGCAGCTCCTTCCTCCTGTTAGCGGGAGGGCCTCGCGATGAGCAGTTCTTC.

The genes are TRBV2 and TRBJ1-6; 7 bases are shared with TRBD1. The CDR3 is made up of 19 amino acids. Germline CDR1 reads SNHLY; CDR2 reads FYNNEI. Trimming at V came to 6 bases and at J to 2 bases, leaving 16 bases not matched to a gene. The CDR3 region is CASSDDPTGRGTYNSPLHF. For the CDR3, the DNA is TGTGCCAGCAGCGACGACCCTACAGGCAGGGGGACCTATAATTCACCCCTCCACTTT.

The rearrangement uses TRBV5-8 and TRBJ2-3, with 9 bases fitting TRBD2. The germline gives CDR1 SGHTS, CDR2 YDEGEE. The junction had 4 bases not matched to a gene; V was cut back by 5 bases and J by 0 bases. The CDR3 length is 15 residues. The DNA of the CDR3 is TGTGCCAGCAGTCTAGCGGGGCCAAGCACAGATACGCAGTATTTT. Protein sequence: CASSLAGPSTDTQYF.

In its sample, this clone was seen once. J is TRBJ2-2 and V is TRBV27; tentative D call: TRBD2 (5 bases). This CDR3 contains 12 residues. Between the trimmed V and J ends, which lost 7 bases and 7 bases, there was a span of 10 bases. Germline values: CDR1 MNHEY, CDR2 SMNVEV (reference sequence). The CDR3 sequence: CASNRGNGELFF. In DNA form, the CDR3 reads TGTGCCAGCAACCGGGGAAACGGGGAGCTGTTTTTT.

This clone appeared many times. V and J are TRBV2 and TRBJ2-3; D gene ambiguous. V lost 4 bases, J lost 1 base, and 6 bases lay in between. The CDR3 covers 13 residues. The germline CDR1 and CDR2 sequences are SNHLY and FYNNEI. The CDR3 region has the DNA TGTGCCAGCAGTGTTCAGGGCACAGATACGCAGTATTTT. Amino acid sequence: CASSVQGTDTQYF.

This chain uses TRBV7-7 with TRBJ2-5; D gene ambiguous. The CDR3 contains 15 residues. The germline CDR1 and CDR2 sequences are SSHAT and FNYEAQ (reference sequence). Trimming pared 1 base from V and 6 bases from J, leaving 15 bases between. As DNA, the CDR3 is TGTGCCAGCAGCTTAGGCGGTGGGGTCTTACAGACCCAGTACTTC. Its protein is CASSLGGGVLQTQYF.

The V call is TRBV7-2, the J call TRBJ1-2; D is possibly TRBD1 (6 bases). Germline CDR1 and CDR2: SGHTA and FQGNSA. The V end was cut by 1 base, the J end by 7 bases, with 7 bases between. This CDR3 comprises 12 residues. The chain's CDR3 is CASSLGQVGYTF. CDR3 DNA: TGTGCCAGCAGCTTAGGACAGGTTGGCTACACCTTC. Using reference TRBV7-2 and TRBJ1-2 for the parts outside the CDR3, the full variable domain is GAGVSQSPSNKVTEKGKDVELRCDPISGHTALYWYRQSLGQGLEFLIYFQGNSAPDKSGLPSDRFSAERTGGSVSTLTIQRTQQEDSAVYLCASSLGQVGYTFGSGTRLTVV.

This clone was counted a few times. Additional DNA sequences in this sample encode the identical CDR3. CDR3 residues: CAWSVQGDTEAFF. In DNA, the CDR3 is TGTGCCTGGAGTGTACAGGGAGACACTGAAGCTTTCTTT. The chain is built from TRBV30 and TRBJ1-1; D might be TRBD1 (6 bases). Trimming left V 0 bases short and J 3 bases short, with 8 bases between. Germline CDR1 is GTSNPN and CDR2 is SVGIG (reference sequence). The CDR3 totals 13 residues.

This clone was seen a handful of times. The genes are TRBV18 and TRBJ1-4; D is undetermined. The CDR3 covers 14 residues. From germline, CDR1 is KGHSH and CDR2 LQKENI. V was clipped by 3 bases and J by 8 bases, with 13 bases between them. The CDR3 DNA sequence: TGTGCCAGCTCACCTGAAGGGCAGAGAGAAAAACTGTTTTTT. This codes for CASSPEGQREKLFF. Drawing the rest from reference TRBV18 and TRBJ1-4, the complete variable domain is NAGVMQNPRHLVRRRGQEARLRCSPMKGHSHVYWYRQLPEEGLKFMVYLQKENIIDESGMPKERFSAEFPKEGPSILRIQQVVRGDSAAYFCASSPEGQREKLFFGSGTQLSVL.

The chain couples TRBV10-3 to TRBJ2-5; possibly TRBD1 for D (6 bases). This CDR3 spans 13 amino acids. Trimming took off 7 bases at V and 1 base at J, with 10 bases between the two ends. The germline V gene has CDR1 ENHRY and CDR2 SYGVKD. The CDR3 region has the DNA TGTGCCATCAACAGGGCAACCCAAGAGACCCAGTACTTC. Its protein product is CAINRATQETQYF.